These T cell receptor beta chains were read from a single sample in a study of technical replicates of blood from a few donors. Method: immunoSEQ multiplex PCR; TCRdb's copy keeps in-frame clones and lacks some. The table records about 72,000 clones, roughly 92% of them present only once. Sequences were obtained from T cells isolated from PBMCs. The receptors here all came from a human donor in good health. Both conserved end residues are part of each CDR3. A D gene is named only where the DNA matches it firmly. Some rows mark clone size as missing; the rest say once, few, many or name a class of expanded clone.

j_gene | v_gene | d_gene | abundance | CDR3nt | CDR3aa
TRBJ1-4 | TRBV5-1 | TRBD1 | NA | TGCGCCAGCAGCCGGGACAGTGATGAAAAACTGTTTTTT | CASSRDSDEKLFF
TRBJ2-7 | TRBV28 | TRBD1 | NA | TGTGCCAGCAGTTACCCCAAGGGACAGGGGGGCCACGAGCAGTACTTC | CASSYPKGQGGHEQYF
TRBJ2-7 | TRBV5-8 | TRBD2 | NA | TGTGCCAGCAGCGAGGGACTAGCGGGCTTCAACGAGCAGTACTTC | CASSEGLAGFNEQYF
TRBJ1-2 | TRBV10-2 | NA | NA | TGCGCCAGCAGTGAGGGCAGTACCTATGGCTACACCTTC | CASSEGSTYGYTF
TRBJ1-4 | TRBV7-9 | NA | NA | TGTGCCAGCAGCTCCCAACAGGGAGATTTTGAAAAACTGTTTTTT | CASSSQQGDFEKLFF
TRBJ2-1 | TRBV5-1 | TRBD2 | NA | TGCGCCAGCACCCCCGGGGAGGGAAATGAGCAGTTCTTC | CASTPGEGNEQFF
TRBJ2-6 | TRBV27 | TRBD2 | NA | TGTGCCAGCAGAAACACCCGACTAGCGGGAGGTGCTGGGGCCAACGTCCTGACTTTC | CASRNTRLAGGAGANVLTF
TRBJ2-1 | TRBV4-1 | TRBD2 | NA | TGCGCCAGCAGCTGGACTAGCGGGAGTTGGTTGGATGAGCAGTTCTTC | CASSWTSGSWLDEQFF
TRBJ1-5 | TRBV4-3 | NA | NA | TGCGCCAGCAGCCAGGGGGCCCTAACTTACAATCAGCCCCAGCATTTT | CASSQGALTYNQPQHF
TRBJ2-2 | TRBV15 | TRBD2 | NA | TGTGCCACCAGCAGGGGTACTAGCGGGTGGACCGGGGAGCTGTTTTTT | CATSRGTSGWTGELFF
TRBJ2-7 | TRBV9 | NA | NA | TGTGCCAGCAGCGTAGGAGGGTACGAGCAGTACTTC | CASSVGGYEQYF
TRBJ2-7 | TRBV6-7 | NA | few | TGTGCCATCGAGAGAGGTCGGTACTTC | CAIERGRYF
TRBJ2-7 | TRBV10-3 | NA | NA | TGTGCCATCAGTGATAACCCCGGGAGCTACGAGCAGTACTTC | CAISDNPGSYEQYF
TRBJ2-7 | TRBV10-3 | NA | NA | TGTGCCATCAGTGCAGGCCCTTTGGACGAGCAGTACTTC | CAISAGPLDEQYF
TRBJ2-2 | TRBV5-1 | TRBD1 | NA | TGCGCCAGCAGCTTGGCAGAGGGGGCGCTTCCCGGGGAGCTGTTTTTT | CASSLAEGALPGELFF
TRBJ1-5 | TRBV28 | NA | NA | TGTGCCAGCAGTTTGAGAGGGCCGAATCAGCCCCAGCATTTT | CASSLRGPNQPQHF
TRBJ1-1 | TRBV4-3 | TRBD1 | few | TGCGCCAGCAGCCAGGTCGGCAGGGGGGATACTGAAGCTTTCTTT | CASSQVGRGDTEAFF
TRBJ1-1 | TRBV5-6 | TRBD1 | NA | TGTGCCAGCAGCTTCACAGGGGGCTGGGCTTTCTTT | CASSFTGGWAFF
TRBJ2-7 | TRBV6-5 | NA | NA | TGTGCCAGCAGTTACTCCCGCCGGGGAGGCGAGCAGTACTTC | CASSYSRRGGEQYF
TRBJ2-7 | TRBV5-4 | NA | NA | TGTGCCAGCAGCTTGGTTGAGGGAGCGAGGCACGAGCAGTACTTC | CASSLVEGARHEQYF
TRBJ1-2 | TRBV14 | NA | NA | TGTGCCAGCAGCCAGTTCTCCTATGGCTACACCTTC | CASSQFSYGYTF
TRBJ2-7 | TRBV27 | NA | NA | TGTGCCAGCAGTTCCAGTTTAGAGCAGTACTTC | CASSSSLEQYF
TRBJ1-2 | TRBV25-1 | NA | NA | TGTGCCAGCAACGGTCCTCCAGGCTACACCTTC | CASNGPPGYTF
TRBJ2-1 | TRBV29-1 | TRBD2 | NA | TGCAGCGTCGGCGGGGGGAGGGATAACAATGAGCAGTTCTTC | CSVGGGRDNNEQFF
TRBJ1-5 | TRBV29-1 | TRBD1 | NA | TGCAGCGCAGGACAGGGAAATAGCAATCAGCCCCAGCATTTT | CSAGQGNSNQPQHF
TRBJ1-2 | TRBV19 | TRBD1 | NA | TGTGCCAGTAGTGACTCAACAGGGGGCGAACTACAAGGCTACACCTTC | CASSDSTGGELQGYTF
TRBJ1-5 | TRBV10-2 | NA | NA | TGCGCCAGCACGGAGGCGGGGGGGGAACAGCCCCAGCATTTT | CASTEAGGEQPQHF
TRBJ2-1 | TRBV5-5 | NA | NA | TGTGCCAGCAGCTTCCGGGAGCAGTTCTTC | CASSFREQFF
TRBJ1-2 | TRBV6-5 | NA | NA | TGTGCCAGCAGTTACTCGCCCCAGGGCGATGGCTACACCTTC | CASSYSPQGDGYTF
TRBJ1-5 | TRBV19 | TRBD1 | NA | TGTGCCAGTACCATAGGGCAGGGGGGTCAGCCCCAGCATTTT | CASTIGQGGQPQHF